One and the same sample provided the 22 T cell receptor beta chains below, sequenced in a study of breast tumors, draining lymph nodes, adjacent tissues. Axillary draining lymph nodes of breast cancer patients supplied the node samples. TCRdb recomputed calls from the multiplex PCR reads with MiXCR, one row per CDR3 protein. The sample holds around 290,000 distinct CDR3 sequences; 30% to 35% are singletons and the top ten take under 1.2%. The sequenced sample consisted of axillary lymph node tissue. These TCRs come from a female donor with breast cancer. Some clones in this sample may be carry-over from other donors' samples.

This clonotype was counted many times. The DNA for the CDR3 is TGCAGTGCTACCGCAGGGGGCACAGATACGCAGTATTTT. Protein: CSATAGGTDTQYF. The genes are TRBV20-1 and TRBJ2-3; perhaps TRBD1 as D (6 bases). This CDR3 is built from 13 residues. The germline gives CDR1 DFQATT, CDR2 SNEGSKA (reference sequence). Trimming pared 4 bases from V and 1 base from J, leaving 9 bases between.

This clonotype has ten or more counts. The chain carries TRBV4-2 and TRBJ2-7; 10 nucleotides line up with TRBD2. Germline CDR1 reads LGHNA; CDR2 reads YNFKEQ. After removal of 1 base from V and 4 bases from J, the junction contained 1 base not matched to a gene. The CDR3 contains 14 residues. This CDR3 is CASSQVAGGYEQYF. The DNA of the CDR3 is TGTGCCAGCAGCCAAGTAGCGGGAGGATACGAGCAGTACTTC.

In its sample, this clonotype was seen a few times. The chain uses TRBV19 and TRBJ2-7; unclear D gene. The germline V gene encodes CDR1 LNHDA and CDR2 SQIVND (reference sequence). This CDR3 is built from 14 residues. Trimming pared 5 bases from V and 0 bases from J, leaving 11 bases between. The CDR3 nucleotides are TGTGCCAGTAGTCCCCCGGGTCTCTCCTACGAGCAGTACTTC. Its protein is CASSPPGLSYEQYF.

CDR3 amino acids: CSASVTVKNIQYF. CDR3 DNA: TGCAGTGCTAGTGTGACAGTCAAAAACATTCAGTACTTC. This chain connects TRBV20-1 to TRBJ2-4, with TRBD1 as a possible D gene (5 bases). CDR3 length: 13 amino acids. The germline V gene encodes CDR1 DFQATT and CDR2 SNEGSKA (reference sequence). V dropped 3 bases and J dropped 3 bases, with 9 bases sitting between them.

This clonotype was seen many times. The chain couples TRBV9 to TRBJ2-3; D possibly corresponds to TRBD2 (6 bases). CDR3 length: 15 residues. Germline CDR1 is SGDLS and CDR2 is YYNGEE. V lost 3 bases and J lost 0, with 11 bases in between. CDR3 sequence (DNA): TGTGCCAGCAGCGATGTTGGGACTAGCACAGATACGCAGTATTTT. Its translation: CASSDVGTSTDTQYF.

This clonotype was observed once. V is TRBV25-1 and J is TRBJ2-5; D tentatively fits TRBD1 or TRBD2 (6 bases each). V lost 5 bases, J lost 0 bases, and 25 bases lay in between. Germline CDR1 reads MGHDK; CDR2 reads SYGVNS. The CDR3 extends over 19 amino acids. CDR3 loop: CASSPHTGLGGRDQETQYF. The CDR3 DNA follows: TGTGCCAGCAGTCCCCATACAGGGCTCGGGGGCCGTGACCAAGAGACCCAGTACTTC.

This clonotype was seen more than once but under ten times. The genes are TRBV20-1 and TRBJ1-5; D perhaps matches TRBD1 (5 bases). The V end was cut by 6 bases, the J end by 0 bases, with 15 bases between. The CDR3 loop spans 15 amino acids. Germline values: CDR1 DFQATT, CDR2 SNEGSKA (reference sequence). The DNA for the CDR3 is TGCAGTGCGGCCGCCGGGACGGTTAGCAATCAGCCCCAGCATTTT. Translating it yields CSAAAGTVSNQPQHF.

The chain carries TRBV20-1 and TRBJ1-1; D remains ambiguous. The CDR3 has 13 amino acids. V was trimmed by 4 bases and J by 3 bases, leaving 12 bases between them. Germline CDR1 is DFQATT and CDR2 is SNEGSKA (reference sequence). The CDR3 nucleotides read TGCAGTGCTAAGAACCCGGCCCACACTGAAGCTTTCTTT. This translates into CSAKNPAHTEAFF.

Many counts were recorded for this clonotype. The gene calls are TRBV5-4 and TRBJ2-6; D call uncertain. Per the germline V gene, CDR1 is SGHNT and CDR2 is YYREEE (reference sequence). Trimming pared 0 bases from V and 8 bases from J, leaving 9 bases between. The CDR3 consists of 14 residues. CDR3 DNA: TGTGCCAGCAGCTTGGAACTGGATACCAACGTCCTGACTTTC. Its translation is CASSLELDTNVLTF. Using reference TRBV5-4 and TRBJ2-6 for the parts outside the CDR3, the full variable domain is ETGVTQSPTHLIKTRGQQVTLRCSSQSGHNTVSWYQQALGQGPQFIFQYYREEENGRGNFPPRFSGLQFPNYSSELNVNALELDDSALYLCASSLELDTNVLTFGAGSRLTVL.

This sequence joins TRBV28 and TRBJ2-3; 10 nucleotides align to TRBD2. With 5 bases clipped from V and 4 bases from J, the junction kept 12 bases outside the gene matches. Germline assignment: CDR1 MDHEN and CDR2 SYDVKM. The CDR3 is 17 amino acids. The DNA for the CDR3 is TGTGCCAGCAGTCTGGGAGGGGCTAGCGGGAGCGCAGATACGCAGTATTTT. Protein product: CASSLGGASGSADTQYF.

This clonotype has at least ten counts. The gene calls are TRBV5-1 and TRBJ2-3; unclear D gene. This CDR3 spans 16 amino acids. The V gene lost 4 bases and the J gene lost 5 bases, with 20 bases spanning the gap. Germline lookup yields CDR1 SGHRS and CDR2 YFSETQ. The CDR3 sequence is CASSGELLSWGDTQYF. The DNA of the CDR3 is TGCGCCAGCAGCGGGGAATTACTATCATGGGGAGATACGCAGTATTTT.

This clonotype appeared many times. This chain joins TRBV7-2 and TRBJ1-3; weak D call: TRBD1 (6 bases). Germline assignment: CDR1 SGHTA and CDR2 FQGNSA. Trimming left V 3 bases short and J 4 bases short, with 13 bases between. This CDR3 comprises 15 residues. The CDR3 reads CASSFQQGVGNTIYF. CDR3 coding DNA: TGTGCCAGCAGCTTTCAACAGGGTGTCGGAAACACCATATATTTT.

This clonotype was observed at least ten times. The chain links TRBV19 to TRBJ2-7; maybe TRBD1 (5 bases). The CDR3 runs to 14 residues. Germline loops: CDR1 LNHDA, CDR2 SQIVND (reference sequence). V lost 3 bases to trimming and J lost 3 bases, with 12 bases between them. The CDR3, as DNA: TGTGCCAGTAGTATGCGGCAGGGCCTCTACGAGCAGTACTTC. Translating gives CASSMRQGLYEQYF.

This clonotype was recorded only once. A much more abundant neighbour one base away suggests this may be a read error. The genes are TRBV7-8 and TRBJ2-5; tentative D call: TRBD1 (6 bases). This CDR3 is built from 15 residues. CDR1 is SGHVS and CDR2 is FQNEAQ in the germline V gene. V was trimmed by 5 bases and J by 4 bases, leaving 17 bases between them. The CDR3 DNA is TGTGCCAGCAGCCCCCAAGGGACACTTCGAGAGACCCAGTACTTC. It codes for CASSPQGTLRETQYF.

Only a few counts were recorded for this clonotype. The chain is built from TRBV30 and TRBJ1-3; possibly TRBD1 for D (5 bases). This CDR3 is 16 amino acids long. V lost 5 bases and J 0 bases, leaving 17 bases between the germline ends. Germline V gives CDR1 GTSNPN, CDR2 SVGIG (reference sequence). CDR3 bases: TGTGCCTGGGGTGGTGACAGCGTTTACTCTGGAAACACCATATATTTT. It yields the protein CAWGGDSVYSGNTIYF.

This clonotype was seen many times. The rearrangement uses TRBV20-1 and TRBJ1-6; 7 bases line up with TRBD1. The V and J ends lost 5 bases and 2 bases, in that order; junction bases with no gene match: 6. The germline V gene encodes CDR1 DFQATT and CDR2 SNEGSKA (reference sequence). This CDR3 is built from 15 residues. CDR3 nucleotides: TGCAGTGCTGACACAGGGGTGGCCTATAATTCACCCCTCCACTTT. This encodes CSADTGVAYNSPLHF.

About this clonotype: With a much larger clone just one base away, this may be a read error. The CDR3 does not close with the conserved phenylalanine or tryptophan, likely indicating a read error. V gene TRBV5-1 combines with J gene TRBJ2-5; D is unresolved. This CDR3 has 14 amino acids. CDR1 SGHRS and CDR2 YFSETQ come from the germline V gene. V shed 0 bases and J shed 1 base, with 7 bases lying between them. CDR3 in DNA: TGCGCCAGCAGCTTGGCTTCTGGCCAAGAGACCCAGTACTCC. Translated, it gives CASSLASGQETQYS.

V and J are TRBV15 and TRBJ2-3; TRBD2 matches 7 bases. This CDR3 spans 16 amino acids. V lost 3 bases to trimming and J lost 0 bases; unmatched junction nucleotides: 6. CDR1 is LNHNV, CDR2 YYDKDF, per germline (reference sequence). CDR3 coding DNA: TGTGCCACCAGCAGCGCCGGACTAGGGAGCACAGATACGCAGTATTTT. This codes for CATSSAGLGSTDTQYF.

The chain couples TRBV7-2 to TRBJ1-6; D is undetermined. Per the germline V gene, CDR1 is SGHTA and CDR2 is FQGNSA. V lost 5 bases and J lost 7, with 15 bases in between. The CDR3 sequence is 15 residues long. The CDR3 is CASSLPEEGNSPLHF. CDR3 coding DNA: TGTGCCAGCAGCCTCCCCGAGGAGGGCAATTCACCCCTCCACTTT.

This clonotype occurred many times. This chain connects TRBV7-6 to TRBJ2-2; D is ambiguous. Germline-derived CDR1 and CDR2 are SGHVS and FNYEAQ. The V and J ends lost 2 bases and 5 bases respectively, with 9 bases between them. This CDR3 region has 14 residues. The CDR3 nucleotides are TGTGCCAGCAGCTTAAGCCCCCCGACCGGGGAGCTGTTTTTT. Translated: CASSLSPPTGELFF.

The rearrangement joins TRBV4-1 to TRBJ2-3; TRBD2 aligns across 9 bases. Germline CDR1 and CDR2: MGHRA and YSYEKL. The trim removed 0 bases at V and 0 bases at J, leaving 13 bases unmatched. The CDR3 consists of 20 residues. The CDR3 coding sequence is TGCGCCAGCAGCCAAGATGCCCCTAGACTAGCGGCCTCAAGCACAGATACGCAGTATTTT. It specifies CASSQDAPRLAASSTDTQYF.

The chain couples TRBV20-1 to TRBJ2-1, with TRBD2 matching 10 bases. Per the germline V gene, CDR1 is DFQATT and CDR2 is SNEGSKA (reference sequence). This CDR3 has 14 amino acids. Trimming removed 5 bases from V and 9 bases from J; junction bases left unmatched: 10. CDR3 amino acids: CSALLAGELTEQFF. The CDR3 nucleotides read TGCAGTGCTTTGCTAGCGGGAGAGCTAACTGAGCAGTTCTTC.